This entry is about one T cell receptor (beta chain). What it binds is unknown. The sequenced target, TCR beta, came from blood CD8+ and CD4+ T cells. TEMRA cells were FACS-enriched, while CD8+ and CD4+ T cells were negatively isolated. The sample originates from a study of CD8 T cells in Susac syndrome. Study outcomes and limitations: Acknowledgment was made by the study that its TCR sequencing and HLA analysis involved a relatively small number of individuals.

V was clipped by 8 bases and J by 8 bases, with 13 bases between them. Germline V lookup: CDR1 MNHNY, CDR2 SVGAGI (reference sequence). This CDR3 spans 12 amino acids. With random hexamers, 0.5 to 1 ug RNA was reverse transcribed. Coverage of TCR beta CDR3 amplification by immunoSEQ multiplex PCR extended to 54 Vbeta and 13 Jbeta. TCRdb passed the immunoSEQ multiplex PCR reads through MiXCR, listing each CDR3 protein once. This sample yields about 280,000 distinct CDR3 sequences, of which approximately 81% are seen a single time; over 0.1% belongs to the top ten. The TCR originated in a human donor with multiple sclerosis. Sequencing was done on a sample of CD8+ T cells from PBMCs. This chain links TRBV6-6 with TRBJ2-1; D gene uncertain. This chain's CDR3 is CASRTLGDEQFF. The CDR3 DNA reads TGTGCCAGCCGTACTCTGGGCGATGAGCAGTTCTTC.